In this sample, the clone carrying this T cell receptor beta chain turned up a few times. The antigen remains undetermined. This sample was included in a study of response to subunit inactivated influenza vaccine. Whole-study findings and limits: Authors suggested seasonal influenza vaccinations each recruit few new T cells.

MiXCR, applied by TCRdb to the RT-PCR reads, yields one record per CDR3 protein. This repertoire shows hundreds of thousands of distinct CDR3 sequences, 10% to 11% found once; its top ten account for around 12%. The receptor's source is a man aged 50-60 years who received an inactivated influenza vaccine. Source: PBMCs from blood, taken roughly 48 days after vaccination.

The CDR3 spells CASSLEMETQYF. The CDR3, as DNA: TGTGCCAGCAGCTTAGAGATGGAGACCCAGTACTTC. The V and J genes are TRBV7-9 and TRBJ2-5; no clear D. V shed 1 base and J shed 5 bases, with 5 bases lying between them. The CDR3 is 12 amino acids. CDR1 is SEHNR, CDR2 FQNEAQ, per germline (reference sequence).